These T cell receptor beta chains were read from a single sample in a study of CD8 T cell repertoires and HIV-1 epitope variants. Sequencing was performed with immunoSEQ multiplex PCR; in TCRdb, only in-frame clones are kept and a portion is missing. The sample lists 2,000 to 2,500 clones, about 70% seen once, with approximately 47% in the top ten. Their recognized antigens are unknown. Sequencing input: cultured CD8+ T cells derived from PBMCs. All receptors derive from a male donor with HIV. CDR3s include the opening cysteine and the closing phenylalanine or tryptophan. The D gene is left open where the match is weak. Size tells how often a clone was seen (once, few, many) or the class of an expanded clone, and some rows leave it out.

. TRBJ2-7 . TRBV5-6 CASGGGGATYEQYF
. TRBJ1-1 few TRBV28 CASSLLGRTEAFF
. TRBJ2-1 . TRBV7-3 CASSFGPSYNEQFF
. TRBJ1-2 . TRBV29-1 CSVEEGQRYGYTF
. TRBJ1-1 . TRBV9 CASSQTMQETSEAFF
TRBD1 TRBJ2-7 . TRBV19 CASSPGTGSYEQYF
. TRBJ2-1 . TRBV19 CASSIGGRSSYNEQFF
. TRBJ1-4 few TRBV12-1 CASSFGGPNPATNEKLFF
TRBD2 TRBJ2-5 . TRBV5-4 CASSQPGTTNGETQYF
TRBD1 TRBJ2-7 . TRBV28 CASSSTPGQTSYEQYF
. TRBJ1-3 . TRBV7-6 CASSPAISDSVGGTIYF
. TRBJ1-5 . TRBV2 CASTWTLSQEPGANQPQHF
. TRBJ1-1 . TRBV5-1 CASSLGGRTEAFF
. TRBJ1-4 . TRBV2 CASTERPWAGEKLFF
TRBD1 TRBJ2-1 few TRBV6-6 CASTHSGTGSNEQFF
. TRBJ2-7 large TRBV27 CASSLSQGTLSYEQYF
. TRBJ2-1 . TRBV7-9 CASSPPVGSIDEQFF
TRBD1 TRBJ1-2 few TRBV4-2 CASSPNSGTGLDGYTF
. TRBJ2-5 . TRBV5-1 CASSLEGQGTQYF
. TRBJ2-5 few TRBV28 CASSSVDRDQETQYF
. TRBJ2-7 few TRBV7-2 CASSLFSTYEQYF
. TRBJ1-2 . TRBV6-1 CASSEAAGGYGYTF
. TRBJ1-5 . TRBV7-8 CASSLFGWEGRSNQPQHF
TRBD2 TRBJ2-5 . TRBV7-3 CASSPGGGSGETQYF
. TRBJ1-3 . TRBV4-2 CASSRQAGAGNTIYF
. TRBJ1-3 once TRBV19 CASSIDGYGNTIYF
. TRBJ2-7 . TRBV19 CASSTTDKYEQYF
. TRBJ1-1 . TRBV11-3 CASSLDQGTNTEAFF
. TRBJ2-7 once TRBV13 CASSLGPPTASYEQYF
. TRBJ2-2 . TRBV29-1 CSVLLRGKDGGELFF
. TRBJ1-2 few TRBV19 CASSGAVSPTYTF
. TRBJ2-7 . TRBV21-1 CASSSYGVDCHCEQYF
. TRBJ2-3 . TRBV2 CASRMGGGWTDTQYF
TRBD2 TRBJ2-7 . TRBV7-9 CASRLDGPSGAPYEQYF
TRBD1 TRBJ1-5 . TRBV5-6 CASSLTGVSNQPQHF
. TRBJ1-1 . TRBV19 CASSQGYSRNGMNTEAFF
TRBD1 TRBJ1-1 once TRBV2 CASSAGRQGFGMNTEAFF
. TRBJ2-7 . TRBV7-2 CASSLGRIGSAYEQYF
TRBD2 TRBJ2-3 . TRBV6-5 CASSPTSGSTDTQYF
TRBD1 TRBJ2-1 hyperexpanded TRBV27 CASSLSQGISYNEQFF
. TRBJ1-1 . TRBV10-3 CAISEGLNTEAFF
. TRBJ1-4 . TRBV2 CASSEALQGWDEKLFF
. TRBJ2-7 few TRBV6-1 CASSDQGSSYEQYF
. TRBJ1-5 . TRBV28 CASSLSRASQPQHF
. TRBJ1-1 . TRBV4-3 CASSHDIGNTEAFF
. TRBJ1-1 few TRBV18 CASSPPGLADTEAFF
TRBD2 TRBJ2-7 . TRBV7-9 CASSSQTSERSYEQYF
TRBD1 TRBJ2-5 . TRBV9 CASSAGQGTIQETQYF
. TRBJ1-5 . TRBV15 CATRDWDSNQPQHF
. TRBJ2-1 . TRBV28 CASRIQGNEQFF
TRBD2 TRBJ2-2 . TRBV5-1 CASNMGASGVPNTGELFF
TRBD2 TRBJ2-2 once TRBV10-3 CAISELAGVGGELFF
. TRBJ2-2 . TRBV6-5 CASSSVPGSYGELFF
. TRBJ2-2 . TRBV11-3 CASSLESSSKLFF
. TRBJ2-7 . TRBV6-5 CASSSQAYEQYF
TRBD1 TRBJ1-3 large TRBV13 CASSPDRDGRNTIYF
. TRBJ2-7 . TRBV5-6 CASSLRFNSYEQYF